One and the same sample provided the 6 T cell receptor beta chains below, sequenced in a study of OX40 agonist ivuxolimab in advanced cancers. Assay: immunoSEQ multiplex PCR; the TCRdb copy retains only in-frame clones and omits some. The sample contains 52,000 or so clones, 84% of which appear only once. This sample comprised CD4+ or CD8+ T cells sorted from blood, obtained in a trial of the OX40 agonist ivuxolimab. These receptors were collected from an adult with an advanced solid tumor such as melanoma, head and neck, liver or kidney cancer.

CDR3 sequence reads: CASSSRDRVIAFF. The CDR3 DNA sequence: TGTGCCAGCAGCTCCCGGGACAGGGTAATAGCTTTCTTT. This rearrangement joins TRBV7-2 to TRBJ1-1; 9 bases are shared with TRBD1. This CDR3 contains 13 residues. Germline lookup yields CDR1 SGHTA and CDR2 FQGNSA. Trimming took 4 bases from V and 10 from J; bases not matched to a gene: 7.

This rearrangement joins TRBV27 to TRBJ2-7, with a tentative D call TRBD1 (6 bases). Trimming pared 5 bases from V and 4 bases from J, leaving 15 bases between. The CDR3 is 14 amino acids. CDR1 is MNHEY, CDR2 SMNVEV, per germline (reference sequence). CDR3 bases: TGTGCCAGCAGTCAACGAGGGACATTTTACGAGCAGTACTTC. This gives the protein CASSQRGTFYEQYF.

The V call is TRBV9, the J call TRBJ2-7; 9 bases line up with TRBD1. V shed 4 bases and J 2 bases; nucleotides not matched to a gene: 4. The germline CDR1 and CDR2 sequences are SGDLS and YYNGEE. This CDR3 comprises 14 residues. CDR3 sequence reads: CASSPWTGAYEQYF. CDR3 bases: TGTGCCAGCAGCCCTTGGACAGGGGCCTACGAGCAGTACTTC.

The V call is TRBV6-6, the J call TRBJ2-7; 13 positions match TRBD2. Looked up from germline, CDR1 is MNHNY and CDR2 is SVGAGI (reference sequence). Losses at the gene ends were 6 bases for V and 3 bases for J; bases not matched to a gene: 8. The CDR3 runs to 16 residues. The CDR3 DNA is TGTGCCAGCAGCTCCGGACTAGCGGGAGAATACTACGAGCAGTACTTC. Translation gives CASSSGLAGEYYEQYF.

The chain carries TRBV9 and TRBJ1-4, with TRBD1 matching 9 bases. Trimming removed 0 bases from V and 8 bases from J; junction bases left unmatched: 5. This CDR3 comprises 15 residues. The germline V gene encodes CDR1 SGDLS and CDR2 YYNGEE. The CDR3 DNA sequence: TGTGCCAGCAGCGTAGAACAGGGGGCTGGCGAAAAACTGTTTTTT. Residues: CASSVEQGAGEKLFF. The full variable domain, rest sourced from reference TRBV9 and TRBJ1-4, is DSGVTQTPKHLITATGQRVTLRCSPRSGDLSVYWYQQSLDQGLQFLIQYYNGEERAKGNILERFSAQQFPDLHSELNLSSLELGDSALYFCASSVEQGAGEKLFFGSGTQLSVL.

The chain joins TRBV28 to TRBJ2-7; 8 bases are shared with TRBD2. CDR3 size: 15 residues. With 2 bases clipped from V and 6 bases from J, the junction kept 9 bases outside the gene matches. Germline V lookup: CDR1 MDHEN, CDR2 SYDVKM. The CDR3 nucleotides are TGTGCCAGCAGTTTACTCACCACCCGGGAGGGCGAGCAGTACTTC. Its translation is CASSLLTTREGEQYF.